These T cell receptor beta chains were read from a single sample in a study of T cells after yellow fever vaccination. TCRdb re-called the 5' RACE reads through MiXCR, storing one row per CDR3 protein. Of 600,000 to 750,000 distinct CDR3 sequences in the sample, around an eighth were seen once. The specimen was PBMCs, collected on the day of the yellow fever booster vaccination. These receptors were collected from a man younger than 45 who received the YFV17D yellow fever vaccine. Each CDR3 is given with its conserved first and last residue. The D gene is left open where the match is weak. Clone size, where shown, is once, few, many, or a class for clones that have expanded.

>TRBD2|TRBV24-1|-|TRBJ2-1
CATSDFLAGGNNEQFF
TGTGCCACCAGTGATTTCCTAGCGGGAGGGAACAATGAGCAGTTCTTC
>-|TRBV6-2/TRBV6-3|-|TRBJ2-1
CASSTTDYNEQFF
TGTGCCAGCAGTACCACCGACTACAATGAGCAGTTCTTC
>-|TRBV7-8|few|TRBJ1-4
CASSAVWGVNEKLFF
TGTGCCAGCAGCGCGGTCTGGGGGGTAAACGAAAAACTGTTTTTT
>-|TRBV6-5|few|TRBJ2-5
CASSYSRQVQETQYF
TGTGCCAGCAGTTACTCGAGACAGGTTCAAGAGACCCAGTACTTC
>-|TRBV10-3|-|TRBJ2-7
CAISESRHEQYF
TGTGCCATCAGTGAGAGCCGGCACGAGCAGTACTTC
>TRBD2|TRBV20-1|few|TRBJ2-4
CSASFGGRASNNIQYF
TGCAGTGCTAGTTTCGGCGGGAGGGCCTCCAACAACATTCAGTACTTC
>-|TRBV7-2|few|TRBJ2-7
CASSLGQDVRPNF
TGTGCCAGCAGCTTAGGGCAGGATGTGAGGCCGAACTTC
>TRBD2|TRBV4-2|-|TRBJ2-1
CASSQDPASGRRTYNEQFF
TGTGCCAGCAGCCAAGATCCGGCTAGCGGGAGGCGTACCTACAATGAGCAGTTCTTC
>TRBD1|TRBV20-1|few|TRBJ2-3
CSARTGQGADTQYF
TGCAGTGCTAGGACCGGACAGGGCGCAGATACGCAGTATTTT
>-|TRBV15|many|TRBJ2-1
CATSRDVLASYEQFF
TGTGCCACCAGCAGAGATGTTCTAGCGTCCTATGAGCAGTTCTTC
>-|TRBV6-2/TRBV6-3|-|TRBJ2-1
CASSLRRDLEEQFF
TGTGCCAGCAGTCTCAGGCGCGACTTGGAGGAGCAGTTCTTC
>TRBD1|TRBV6-1|-|TRBJ1-5
CASSATGEQPQHF
TGTGCCAGCAGTGCGACAGGGGAACAGCCCCAGCATTTT
>-|TRBV21-1|-|TRBJ2-2
CASSPNDLTSGSEGAELFF
TGTGCCAGCAGCCCGAACGACCTGACTAGCGGGAGTGAGGGCGCGGAGCTGTTTTTT
>-|TRBV12-3/TRBV12-4|-|TRBJ2-7
CASSSLGGGEQYF
TGTGCCAGCAGTTCCCTCGGGGGCGGAGAGCAGTACTTC
>-|TRBV12-3/TRBV12-4|-|TRBJ1-1
CASSLPPSNTEAFF
TGTGCCAGCAGTTTACCCCCGTCGAACACTGAAGCTTTCTTT
>TRBD1|TRBV3-1|few|TRBJ2-1
CASSRGTGWSHEQFF
TGTGCCAGCAGCCGCGGGACAGGGTGGTCTCATGAGCAGTTCTTC
>-|TRBV6-1|few|TRBJ2-5
CASNYAQQETQYF
TGTGCCAGCAACTACGCACAGCAAGAGACCCAGTACTTC
>-|TRBV18|few|TRBJ2-7
CASSPQEEQYF
TGTGCCAGCTCACCTCAGGAAGAGCAGTACTTC
>-|TRBV7-9|few|TRBJ1-2
CASSHREGRGNYGYTF
TGTGCCAGCAGCCATAGAGAAGGTAGAGGAAACTATGGCTACACCTTC
>TRBD2|TRBV5-4|few|TRBJ2-1
CASSLYVGGPDEQFF
TGTGCCAGCAGCTTGTACGTGGGAGGGCCTGATGAGCAGTTCTTC
>TRBD1|TRBV3-1|-|TRBJ2-4
CASSHHRDRRNIQYF
TGTGCCAGCAGCCACCACCGGGACAGAAGAAACATTCAGTACTTC
>-|TRBV6-5|few|TRBJ2-1
CASSYKTSNNEQFF
TGTGCCAGCAGTTATAAGACTAGTAACAATGAGCAGTTCTTC
>-|TRBV20-1|-|TRBJ1-3
CSAGKPGPLYF
TGCAGTGCTGGAAAGCCGGGGCCTCTATATTTT
>TRBD2|TRBV20-1|few|TRBJ2-1
CSARALAETYNEQFF
TGCAGTGCTAGAGCTCTAGCGGAGACCTACAATGAGCAGTTCTTC
>TRBD1|TRBV2|few|TRBJ1-5
CASGRTGGYGNQPQHF
TGTGCCAGCGGGCGAACAGGGGGGTATGGCAATCAGCCCCAGCATTTT
>TRBD2|TRBV11-1|-|TRBJ2-2
CASSRYRGAGFQSTGELFF
TGTGCCAGCAGCCGGTACCGAGGAGCGGGGTTCCAATCAACCGGGGAGCTGTTTTTT
>-|TRBV2|few|TRBJ1-2
CASSGNFYGYTF
TGTGCCAGCAGTGGAAATTTCTATGGCTACACCTTC
>-|TRBV12-3/TRBV12-4|-|TRBJ2-5
CASSVLGPAETQYF
TGTGCCAGCAGTGTTCTCGGGCCGGCAGAGACCCAGTACTTC
>-|TRBV29-1|-|TRBJ2-3
CSGQFSTDTQYF
TGCAGCGGACAGTTTAGCACAGATACGCAGTATTTT